This T cell receptor (beta chain) was retrieved from a study of T cell responses to AZD1222 COVID-19 vaccine. V dropped 6 bases and J dropped 5 bases, with 13 bases sitting between them. The CDR3 runs 13 residues. General study points: Baseline serology detected seropositivity in only six AZD1222 recipients. Vaccine-related CD4 TCRs covered spike, predominating at 160-218 and 743-854. Per reports, nearly half of all spike-specific TCRs target regions that are unmutated in variants.

This table comes from immunoSEQ multiplex PCR, and its TCRdb copy is limited to in-frame clones, with some not included. The sample consists of 100,000 to 150,000 clones, roughly 90% of them appearing once. Only one count was recorded for this clone. What it recognizes is unknown. The chain combines TRBV12-3 or TRBV12-4 with TRBJ1-1; TRBD1 might be the D (5 bases). The receptor comes from an adult in good health. This specimen consisted of peripheral blood, obtained on day 0 of AZD1222 vaccination. In DNA form, the CDR3 reads TGTGCCAGCAGCCCTTTGAGACAGACTGAAGCTTTCTTT. It yields the protein CASSPLRQTEAFF.